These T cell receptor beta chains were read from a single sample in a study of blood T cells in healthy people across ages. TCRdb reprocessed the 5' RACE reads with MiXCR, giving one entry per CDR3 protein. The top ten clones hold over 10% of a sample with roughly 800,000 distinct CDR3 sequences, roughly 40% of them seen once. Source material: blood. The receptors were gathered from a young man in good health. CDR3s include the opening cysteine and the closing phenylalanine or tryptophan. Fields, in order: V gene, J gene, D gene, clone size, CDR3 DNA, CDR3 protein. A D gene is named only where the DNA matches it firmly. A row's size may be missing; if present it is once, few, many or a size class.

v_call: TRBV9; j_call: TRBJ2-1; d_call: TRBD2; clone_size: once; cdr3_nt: TGTGCCAGCAGCGTAGTACAAGCGGGGGACTACAATGAGCAGTTCTTC; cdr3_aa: CASSVVQAGDYNEQFF
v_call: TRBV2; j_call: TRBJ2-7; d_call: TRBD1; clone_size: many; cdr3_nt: TGTGCCAGCAGTCAGGGGGCCTCCTACGAGCAGTACTTC; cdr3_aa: CASSQGASYEQYF
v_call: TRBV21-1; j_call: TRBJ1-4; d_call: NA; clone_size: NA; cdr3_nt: TGTGCCAGCAGCACGGGACAGGTCCGATGGGCAACTAATGAAAAACTGTTTTTT; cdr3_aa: CASSTGQVRWATNEKLFF
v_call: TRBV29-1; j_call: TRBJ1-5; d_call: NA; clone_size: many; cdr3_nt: TGCAGCGTTGAAGCGGGGTCGGGAAGCAATCAGCCCCAGCATTTT; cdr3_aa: CSVEAGSGSNQPQHF
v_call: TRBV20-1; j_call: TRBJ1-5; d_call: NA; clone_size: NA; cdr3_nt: TGCAGTGCTAGAGATCGTTCGCGAAATAGCAATCAGCCCCAGCATTTT; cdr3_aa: CSARDRSRNSNQPQHF
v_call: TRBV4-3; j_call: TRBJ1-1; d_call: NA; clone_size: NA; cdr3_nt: TGCGCCAGCAGCCAAGATCTGGCAAACCGCGGGACTGAAGCTTTCTTT; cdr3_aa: CASSQDLANRGTEAFF
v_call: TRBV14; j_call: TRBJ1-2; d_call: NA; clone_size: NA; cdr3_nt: TGTGCCAGCAGCCACCGACAGCCAGCAAGGGATGGCTACACCTTC; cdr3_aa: CASSHRQPARDGYTF
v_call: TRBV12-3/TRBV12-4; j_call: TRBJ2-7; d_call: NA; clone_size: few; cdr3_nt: TGTGCCAGCAGTTTTAGTGGGACGAGCTACAATGAGCAGTACTTC; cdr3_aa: CASSFSGTSYNEQYF
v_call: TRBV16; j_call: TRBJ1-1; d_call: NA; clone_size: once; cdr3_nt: TGTGCCAGCTACCTCCGTAGGGGGAAGGGTGAAGCTTTCTTT; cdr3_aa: CASYLRRGKGEAFF
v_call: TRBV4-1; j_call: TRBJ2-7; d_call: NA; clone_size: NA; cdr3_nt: TGCGCCAGCAGCCAAGTCGGGGACACCACCTACGAGCAGTACTTC; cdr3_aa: CASSQVGDTTYEQYF
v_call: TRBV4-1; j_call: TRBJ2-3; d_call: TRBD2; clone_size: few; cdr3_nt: TGCGCCAGCAGCCACCGACTAGCGGGGAGCACAGATACGCAGTATTTT; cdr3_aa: CASSHRLAGSTDTQYF
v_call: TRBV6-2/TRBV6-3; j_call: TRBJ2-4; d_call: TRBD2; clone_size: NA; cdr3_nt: TGTGCCAGCAAGACTAGCGGGAACATTCAGTACTTC; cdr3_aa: CASKTSGNIQYF
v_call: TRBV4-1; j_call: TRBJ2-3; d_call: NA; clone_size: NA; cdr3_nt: TGCGCCAGCACTACTGGGACTGGGATCACAGATACGCAGTATTTT; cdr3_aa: CASTTGTGITDTQYF
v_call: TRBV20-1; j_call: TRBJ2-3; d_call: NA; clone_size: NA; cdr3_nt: TGCAGTGCGCTGGACGGCACAGATACGCAGTATTTT; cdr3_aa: CSALDGTDTQYF
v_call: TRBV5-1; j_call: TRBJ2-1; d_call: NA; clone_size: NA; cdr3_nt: TGCGCCAGCAGATCAGGGTTCTCAGATGATGAGCAGTTCTTC; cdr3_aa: CASRSGFSDDEQFF
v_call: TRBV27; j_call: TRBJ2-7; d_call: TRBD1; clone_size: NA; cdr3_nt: TGTGCCAGCAGACGACAGGGGCTCTCCTACGAGCAGTACTTC; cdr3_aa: CASRRQGLSYEQYF
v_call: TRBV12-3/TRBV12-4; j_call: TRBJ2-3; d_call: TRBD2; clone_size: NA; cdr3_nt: TGTGCCACCCTGACTAGCGGGGTCCCGCCGGATACGCAGTATTTT; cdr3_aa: CATLTSGVPPDTQYF
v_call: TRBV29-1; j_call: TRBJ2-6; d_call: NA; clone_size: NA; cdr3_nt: TGCAGCGTGGTTACTTCTGGGGCCAACGTCCTGACTTTC; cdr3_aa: CSVVTSGANVLTF
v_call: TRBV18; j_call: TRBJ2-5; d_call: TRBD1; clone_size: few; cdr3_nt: TGTGCCAGCTCCCAAAACGGACAGGGAGAGACCCAGTACTTC; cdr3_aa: CASSQNGQGETQYF
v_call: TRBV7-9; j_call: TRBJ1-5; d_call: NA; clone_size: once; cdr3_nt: TGTGCCAGCAGCTCAACCGCGGGGGATAGCAATCAGCCCCAGCATTTT; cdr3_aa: CASSSTAGDSNQPQHF
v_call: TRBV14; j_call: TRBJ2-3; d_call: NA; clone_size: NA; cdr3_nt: TGTGCCAGCAGCCCGCCGCAGGGAGTATTCTTCGGAGATACGCAGTATTTT; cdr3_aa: CASSPPQGVFFGDTQYF
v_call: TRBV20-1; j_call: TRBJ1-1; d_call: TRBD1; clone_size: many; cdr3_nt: TGCAGTGCTAGACCCTTTACAGGGGTGAACACTGAAGCTTTCTTT; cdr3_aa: CSARPFTGVNTEAFF
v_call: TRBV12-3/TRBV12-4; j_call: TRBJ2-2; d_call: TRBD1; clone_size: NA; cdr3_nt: TGTGCCAGCAGTTTTCCCGGGACAGGGCCGAACACCGGGGAGCTGTTTTTT; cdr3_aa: CASSFPGTGPNTGELFF
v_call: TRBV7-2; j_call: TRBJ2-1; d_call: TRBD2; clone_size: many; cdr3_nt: TGTGCCAGCAGCTTGGTTAGCGGGGGCATACTGGATGAGCAGTTCTTC; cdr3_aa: CASSLVSGGILDEQFF
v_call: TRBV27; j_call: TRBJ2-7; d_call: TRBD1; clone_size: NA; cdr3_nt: TGTGCCAGCAGCCGGGACAGGGTCGGCCTCTACGAGCAGTACTTC; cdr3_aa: CASSRDRVGLYEQYF
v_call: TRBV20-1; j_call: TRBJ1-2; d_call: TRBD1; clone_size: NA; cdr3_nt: TGCAGTACTAGGGATACAGGGGACCAGGGACGCTACACCTTC; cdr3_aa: CSTRDTGDQGRYTF
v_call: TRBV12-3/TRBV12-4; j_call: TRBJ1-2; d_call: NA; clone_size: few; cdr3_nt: TGTGCCAGCAGTTTTGGGCGGGAGGGGTTGTACACCTTC; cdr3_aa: CASSFGREGLYTF